The sample holds a few counts of the clone carrying this T cell receptor (beta chain). Each CDR3 protein gets one entry after TCRdb re-called the RACE reads with MiXCR. Counted here are 30,000 to 50,000 distinct CDR3 sequences, 12% occurring once; the ten biggest clones make up roughly 2.1%. Time point denoted: patch test 3, about 24 weeks after DPC sensitization. Treatment here: therapeutic diphenylcyclopropenone sensitization with weekly scalp DPC. Sequencing started from total RNA isolated from unfractionated whole blood. The source of the sample is a study of human T cells and chemical hapten exposure. The CDR3 covers 16 residues. The V gene lost 2 bases and the J gene lost 4 bases, with 15 bases spanning the gap. Germline CDR1 and CDR2: SGHTA and FQGNSA.

The chain links TRBV7-2 to TRBJ1-5; D is perhaps TRBD1 (5 bases). This sample comprised whole blood, obtained in connection with sensitization to the hapten diphenylcyclopropenone (DPC). The clonotype was recovered from a woman between 40 and 50 years old with alopecia areata. Some clones in this sample may be carry-over from other donors' samples. CDR3 in amino acids: CASSLSGAEGNQPQHF. The DNA for the CDR3 is TGTGCCAGCAGCTTATCTGGGGCGGAGGGGAATCAGCCCCAGCATTTT.